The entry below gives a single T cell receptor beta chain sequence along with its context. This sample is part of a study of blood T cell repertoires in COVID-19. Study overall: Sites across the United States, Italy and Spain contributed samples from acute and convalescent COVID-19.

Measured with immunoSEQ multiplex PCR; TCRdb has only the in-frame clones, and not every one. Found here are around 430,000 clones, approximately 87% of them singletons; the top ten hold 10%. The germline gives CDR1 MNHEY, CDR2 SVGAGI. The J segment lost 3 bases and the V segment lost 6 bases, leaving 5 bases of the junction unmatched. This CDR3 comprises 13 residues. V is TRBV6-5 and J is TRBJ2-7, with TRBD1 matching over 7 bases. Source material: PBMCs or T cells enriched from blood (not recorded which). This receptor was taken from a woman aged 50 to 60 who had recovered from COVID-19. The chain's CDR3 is CASSHRDSYEQYF. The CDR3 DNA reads TGTGCCAGCAGCCACCGGGACAGCTACGAGCAGTACTTC.